The entry that follows covers one T cell receptor beta chain sequence. Antigen: not known. Libraries were prepared by immunoSEQ multiplex PCR; TCRdb keeps only in-frame clonotypes and omits some of them. The sample holds about 53,000 clones, 65% to 85% seen once. Trimming pared 6 bases from V and 4 bases from J, leaving 15 bases between. Per the germline V gene, CDR1 is MNHEY and CDR2 is SMNVEV (reference sequence). This CDR3 is 14 amino acids long. The data derive from a study of OX40 agonist ivuxolimab in advanced cancers. Findings and limits, study-wide: CD8+ T cells were the subset that, on average, had more expanded clones than CD4+.

This sample comprised CD4+ or CD8+ T cells sorted from blood, obtained in a trial of the OX40 agonist ivuxolimab. The chain uses TRBV27 and TRBJ1-2; D is possibly TRBD1 (5 bases). This receptor was obtained from an adult with an advanced solid tumor such as melanoma, head and neck, liver or kidney cancer. The CDR3 sequence is CASRPRDGIYGYTF. DNA for the CDR3: TGTGCCAGCAGGCCTAGGGACGGAATCTATGGCTACACCTTC.